This T cell receptor (beta chain) was observed in a study of a mutant IDH1 vaccine in newly diagnosed glioma. Study overall: Eight vaccinations were given in weeks 1, 3, 5, 7, 11, 15, 19 and 23. Patients arrived already treated with radiotherapy, temozolomide, or both, most having had both.

About this clone: Its antigen is not identified.

Time point denoted: week 5, during vaccination. Vaccination comprised doses that each held 300 ug of mutant IDH1 20-mer peptide, plus topical imiquimod. Only in-frame clones appear in the TCRdb table, and some are missing; sequencing was by immunoSEQ multiplex PCR. The table lists more than 10,000 clones, around 87% of them singletons. V gave up 5 bases and J gave up 0 bases; unmatched junction bases: 10. The length of the CDR3 is 16 residues. CDR1 is SGHVS, CDR2 FNYEAQ, per germline. This rearrangement joins TRBV7-6 to TRBJ2-7; 7 nucleotides align to TRBD1. The sequencing here drew on PBMCs, taken from a glioma patient whose treatment included an IDH1 peptide vaccine. This TCR came from a woman aged 40 to 55 with glioma. Some clones in this sample may be carry-over from other donors' samples. The CDR3 spells CASSQRAGTASYEQYF. CDR3 DNA: TGTGCCAGCAGCCAGCGCGCCGGGACAGCCTCCTACGAGCAGTACTTC.